The 18 T cell receptor beta chains reported below all come from one sample, sequenced in a study of blood T cell repertoires in COVID-19. The repertoire was sequenced with immunoSEQ multiplex PCR; TCRdb's copy has only in-frame clones and lacks some. Here the sample spans about 220,000 clones, roughly 84% being singletons. The sequenced material came from peripheral blood. The receptor source for this set is a woman over 75 with acute or convalescent COVID-19.

The chain combines TRBV29-1 with TRBJ2-5; 7 bases line up with TRBD2. The CDR3 length is 13 residues. V lost 3 bases and J lost 5; bases outside the gene matches: 6. CDR1 and CDR2 from the germline V gene are SQVTM and ANQGSEA. The CDR3: CSVDLTGGETQYF. The CDR3 DNA reads TGCAGCGTTGATTTAACGGGGGGTGAGACCCAGTACTTC.

The chain combines TRBV18 with TRBJ1-1, with 10 bases lining up with TRBD1. This CDR3 spans 15 amino acids. V shed 3 bases and J 3 bases; nucleotides not matched to a gene: 4. Germline V gene sequence: CDR1 KGHSH, CDR2 LQKENI. The CDR3 sequence: CASSPGTGVDTEAFF. CDR3 coding DNA: TGTGCCAGCTCACCCGGGACAGGGGTCGACACTGAAGCTTTCTTT.

J is TRBJ2-3 and V is TRBV2; 11 positions match TRBD2. CDR1 is SNHLY, CDR2 FYNNEI, per germline. The CDR3 length is 13 residues. The trim removed 9 bases at V and 3 bases at J, leaving 2 bases unmatched. The CDR3 spells CASSGGVTDTQYF. CDR3 in DNA: TGTGCCAGTAGCGGGGGGGTTACAGATACGCAGTATTTT.

This chain joins TRBV7-9 and TRBJ2-1; 10 bases map to TRBD2. This CDR3 spans 15 amino acids. Germline CDR1 is SEHNR and CDR2 is FQNEAQ (reference sequence). Trimming at V came to 1 base and at J to 15 bases, leaving 12 bases not matched to a gene. As DNA, the CDR3 is TGTGCCAGCAGCTTAGTGTTTGGTAGCGGGGGGTCGATGTTCTTC. Residues: CASSLVFGSGGSMFF.

A single count supports this clone. The rearrangement uses TRBV9 and TRBJ2-1; 9 nucleotides match TRBD2. The J segment lost 5 bases and the V segment lost 0 bases, leaving 6 bases of the junction unmatched. Germline V gives CDR1 SGDLS, CDR2 YYNGEE. CDR3 size: 16 residues. The DNA of the CDR3 is TGTGCCAGCAGCGTAGGAGGAGCGGGGGGCCACAATGAGCAGTTCTTC. Its translation is CASSVGGAGGHNEQFF.

The V and J genes are TRBV6-5 and TRBJ1-1; possible D gene TRBD1, 6 bases. Trimming removed 5 bases at V and 5 bases at J, with 18 bases between. Per germline, CDR1 MNHEY and CDR2 SVGAGI. This CDR3 has 15 amino acids. In DNA, the CDR3 is TGTGCCAGCAGTCTACACTACAGGGAAAGGACTGAAGCTTTCTTT. Its protein product is CASSLHYRERTEAFF.

The chain joins TRBV7-9 to TRBJ1-4, with 8 bases that match TRBD1. Germline V CDR1 and CDR2: SEHNR, FQNEAQ (reference sequence). This CDR3 comprises 19 residues. J gave up 0 bases and V 5 bases, and 14 bases lay outside the gene matches. The CDR3, as DNA: TGTGCCAGCAGCCGCACAAGACAGGGGAGGGGAACAACTAATGAAAAACTGTTTTTT. Protein sequence: CASSRTRQGRGTTNEKLFF. Combining the CDR3 with reference TRBV7-9 and TRBJ1-4 gives the whole variable domain DTGVSQNPRHKITKRGQNVTFRCDPISEHNRLYWYRQTLGQGPEFLTYFQNEAQLEKSRLLSDRFSAERPKGSFSTLEIQRTEQGDSAMYLCASSRTRQGRGTTNEKLFFGSGTQLSVL.

This chain links TRBV9 with TRBJ2-7, with TRBD1 identical over 8 bases. V was clipped by 0 bases and J by 4 bases; unmatched bases: 3. Germline V lookup: CDR1 SGDLS, CDR2 YYNGEE. This CDR3 is 14 amino acids long. CDR3 residues: CASSVERQGYEQYF. DNA for the CDR3: TGTGCCAGCAGCGTAGAGAGACAGGGGTACGAGCAGTACTTC.

The chain carries TRBV7-8 and TRBJ2-1; 11 bases line up with TRBD2. Per the germline V gene, CDR1 is SGHVS and CDR2 is FQNEAQ. CDR3 size: 15 residues. V lost 5 bases and J lost 4; bases outside the gene matches: 4. For the CDR3, the DNA is TGTGCCAGCAGCCAGACTAGCGGGGTTTACAATGAGCAGTTCTTC. Translation gives CASSQTSGVYNEQFF.

This clone turned up a few times. V usage is TRBV5-8 and J usage is TRBJ1-5; TRBD1 is a possible D gene (5 bases). Germline CDR1 and CDR2: SGHTS and YDEGEE. With 3 bases removed from V and 6 bases from J, the gap between germline ends came to 16 bases. CDR3 size: 15 residues. The CDR3 reads CASSSPDRHRQPQHF. The CDR3 nucleotides are TGTGCCAGCAGCTCCCCTGACAGACATCGTCAGCCCCAGCATTTT.

The chain combines TRBV6-1 with TRBJ2-7, with D possibly TRBD2 on 6 matching bases. V was clipped by 0 bases and J by 2 bases, with 11 bases between them. CDR3 length equals 15 residues. Germline CDR1 and CDR2: MNHNS and SASEGT. The CDR3 protein is CASSEAGGLTYEQYF. The CDR3 bases are TGTGCCAGCAGTGAAGCGGGGGGATTAACCTACGAGCAGTACTTC.

The chain carries TRBV6-1 and TRBJ1-5, with D possibly being TRBD1 (6 bases). CDR1 is MNHNS and CDR2 is SASEGT in the germline V gene. V lost 4 bases, J lost 0 bases, and 13 bases lay in between. The CDR3 loop spans 16 amino acids. The CDR3 region has the DNA TGTGCCAGCAGTGCGCTACAGGGATATAGCAATCAGCCCCAGCATTTT. This sequence encodes CASSALQGYSNQPQHF.

The chain combines TRBV10-3 with TRBJ1-5, with a possible D match to TRBD1 (5 bases). With 6 bases removed from V and 2 bases from J, the gap between germline ends came to 17 bases. Germline loops: CDR1 ENHRY, CDR2 SYGVKD. The CDR3 has 16 amino acids. CDR3 in amino acids: CAISPSSGAGNQPQHF. The CDR3 DNA reads TGTGCCATCAGCCCATCTAGCGGGGCCGGCAATCAGCCCCAGCATTTT.

The sample holds one count of this clone. This chain uses TRBV11-1 with TRBJ2-5; D possibly corresponds to TRBD2 (6 bases). The CDR3 covers 15 residues. V was shortened by 5 bases and J by 7 bases, with 20 bases between the two germline ends. CDR1 is SGHAT, CDR2 FQDESV, per germline (reference sequence). CDR3 DNA: TGTGCCAGCAGCACCCCGCGGGGAGGTAGCGTGACCCAGTACTTC. Its translation: CASSTPRGGSVTQYF.

The rearrangement uses TRBV7-2 and TRBJ2-3; 8 positions match TRBD1. Trimming removed 5 bases from V and 6 bases from J; junction bases left unmatched: 7. The CDR3 covers 14 residues. Looked up from germline, CDR1 is SGHTA and CDR2 is FQGNSA. The CDR3 region has the DNA TGTGCCAGCAGCCGGGACAGGCCTCCGGATACGCAGTATTTT. Translating it yields CASSRDRPPDTQYF. Full variable domain (remainder filled in from reference TRBV7-2 and TRBJ2-3): GAGVSQSPSNKVTEKGKDVELRCDPISGHTALYWYRQSLGQGLEFLIYFQGNSAPDKSGLPSDRFSAERTGGSVSTLTIQRTQQEDSAVYLCASSRDRPPDTQYFGPGTRLTVL.

The chain couples TRBV5-4 to TRBJ2-3, with TRBD1 matching 7 bases. The CDR3 sequence is 17 residues long. V lost 0 bases to trimming and J lost 5 bases; unmatched junction nucleotides: 12. Germline V gene lookup returns CDR1 SGHNT and CDR2 YYREEE (reference sequence). The CDR3 sequence: CASSLVPTGFRGDTQYF. In DNA, the CDR3 is TGTGCCAGCAGCTTGGTGCCGACAGGGTTCAGGGGAGATACGCAGTATTTT.

The chain has TRBV29-1 and TRBJ2-7; TRBD1 matches 8 bases. J was trimmed by 4 bases and V by 5 bases; bases with no gene match: 7. Germline V lookup: CDR1 SQVTM, CDR2 ANQGSEA. The CDR3 sequence is 13 residues long. The CDR3 bases are TGCAGCGTTCTCGGACAGGGTCGGTACGAGCAGTACTTC. This encodes CSVLGQGRYEQYF.

The chain is built from TRBV5-1 and TRBJ1-6; D might be TRBD1 (6 bases). This CDR3 contains 19 residues. Germline assignment: CDR1 SGHRS and CDR2 YFSETQ. V was pared by 3 bases and J by 0 bases, with 19 bases between. The CDR3 spells CASSSTGGALSSYNSPLHF. CDR3 sequence (DNA): TGCGCCAGCAGCTCTACTGGGGGGGCCTTGAGCTCCTATAATTCACCCCTCCACTTT.